This passage covers 3 T cell receptor beta chains from one sample sequenced in a study of blood T cell repertoires in COVID-19. Data came from immunoSEQ multiplex PCR; TCRdb stores just in-frame clones and leaves some out. This table holds a few hundred thousand clones, approximately 89% found once. The sequenced sample was PBMCs or T cells enriched from blood (not recorded which). Receptors were obtained from a woman aged 40 to 50 who had recovered from COVID-19.

This clone is a singleton in its sample. The chain combines TRBV7-2 with TRBJ2-2, with D perhaps TRBD1 (5 bases). Germline CDR1 is SGHTA and CDR2 is FQGNSA. Trimming removed 4 bases at V and 5 bases at J, with 8 bases between. The CDR3 sequence is 13 residues long. CDR3 amino acids: CASSSYRTGELFF. The CDR3 bases are TGTGCCAGCAGCTCTTACAGGACCGGGGAGCTGTTTTTT.

The V call is TRBV3-1 (or the pseudogene TRBV3-2), the J call TRBJ2-5; 10 bases are a match to TRBD2. The germline gives CDR1 LGHDT, CDR2 YNNKEL (reference sequence). V trimming: 0 bases; J trimming: 9 bases; junction bases outside the gene matches: 7. The CDR3 contains 15 residues. CDR3 bases: TGTGCCAGCAGCCAAGATGCTAGCGGGGGCCCGGCCCAGTACTTC. This translates into CASSQDASGGPAQYF.

The V gene is TRBV7-9, the J gene TRBJ2-4; 8 nucleotides agree with TRBD1. Germline V CDR1 and CDR2: SEHNR, FQNEAQ (reference sequence). After removal of 5 bases from V and 7 bases from J, the junction contained 7 bases not matched to a gene. The CDR3 length is 14 residues. CDR3 coding DNA: TGTGCCAGCAGCAGTCAGGGGGCTTGGAACATTCAGTACTTC. Protein product: CASSSQGAWNIQYF.